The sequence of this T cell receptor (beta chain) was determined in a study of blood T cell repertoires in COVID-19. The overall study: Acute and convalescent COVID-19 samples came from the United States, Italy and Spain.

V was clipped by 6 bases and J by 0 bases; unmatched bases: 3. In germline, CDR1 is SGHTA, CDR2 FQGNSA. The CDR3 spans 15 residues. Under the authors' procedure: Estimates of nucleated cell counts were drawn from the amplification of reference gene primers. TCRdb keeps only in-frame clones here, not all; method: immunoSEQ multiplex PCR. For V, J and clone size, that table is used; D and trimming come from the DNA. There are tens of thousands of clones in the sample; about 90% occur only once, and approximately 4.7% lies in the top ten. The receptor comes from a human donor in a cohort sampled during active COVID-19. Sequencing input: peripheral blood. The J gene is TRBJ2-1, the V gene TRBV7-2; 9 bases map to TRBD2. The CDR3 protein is CASRSGRSSYNEQFF. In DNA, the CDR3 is TGTGCCAGCAGAAGCGGGAGGAGCTCCTACAATGAGCAGTTCTTC.